The 19 T cell receptor beta chains below come from one sample, sequenced in a study of breast tumors, draining lymph nodes, adjacent tissues (TCRdb year 2016). The library was made by multiplex PCR. TCRdb shows the sequencer as Illumina HiSeq 2000. The raw public reads went through TCRdb reprocessing: fastp at Q25, MiXCR clone calling, in-frame beta chains kept. Here each entry gathers all rows of one CDR3 protein and keeps the most common genes and DNA. Across this sample there are around 100,000 distinct CDR3 sequences, with around 20% seen only once. The ten top clones hold less than 1.5% of the sample. The lymph node samples were taken from the axillary draining lymph nodes of breast cancer patients. Sequencing input: axillary lymph node tissue. These receptors were taken from a female donor with breast cancer. Some clones in this sample may be carry-over from other donors' samples.

In this sample, this clonotype turned up many times. The rearrangement links TRBV12-3 or TRBV12-4 to TRBJ2-2; no reliable D call. The CDR3 is 12 residues long. Trimming removed 8 bases at V and 5 bases at J, with 9 bases between. The CDR3 DNA follows: TGTGCCAGCCTATGGGGAACCGGGGAGCTGTTTTTT. Translated, it gives CASLWGTGELFF.

This clonotype was observed at least ten times. This chain uses TRBV20-1 with TRBJ1-5, with D uncertain. The V end was cut by 3 bases, the J end by 7 bases, with 13 bases between. The CDR3 contains 13 residues. Looked up from germline, CDR1 is DFQATT and CDR2 is SNEGSKA (reference sequence). In DNA, the CDR3 is TGCAGTGCTAGGCGCGACGCAAGCCAGCCCCAGCATTTT. Residues: CSARRDASQPQHF.

This clonotype was seen repeatedly, ten times or more. The CDR3 sequence is CASSSPGVPSGYTF. CDR3 bases: TGTGCCAGCAGTTCCCCGGGGGTCCCTTCGGGCTACACCTTC. V and J are TRBV12-3 or TRBV12-4 and TRBJ1-2; maybe TRBD1 (5 bases). Trimming shortened V by 4 bases and J by 8 bases, and 17 bases separated the two germline ends. The CDR3 has 14 residues.

This clonotype has at least ten counts. The genes are TRBV2 and TRBJ1-5, with 9 bases identical to TRBD1. V gave up 6 bases and J gave up 5 bases; unmatched junction bases: 14. CDR1 is SNHLY, CDR2 FYNNEI, per germline. The CDR3 is 17 residues long. CDR3 sequence reads: CASSNSGQGTVYQPQHF. The CDR3 nucleotides read TGTGCCAGCAGCAATTCGGGACAGGGTACAGTCTATCAGCCCCAGCATTTT.

The DNA of the CDR3 is TGTGCCAGCAGCAAAACTCGGACGGCGCGGCGTGAAGCTTTCTTT. Its translation: CASSKTRTARREAFF. V gene TRBV11-2 combines with J gene TRBJ1-1; D remains unclear. The length of the CDR3 is 15 residues. Germline values: CDR1 SGHAT, CDR2 FQNNGV. V was trimmed by 5 bases and J by 7 bases, leaving 20 bases between them.

CDR3 DNA: TGCGCCAGCAGCTTGGCTGAGGCGGGACAGGGTCGTACGCAGTATTTT. Its translation: CASSLAEAGQGRTQYF. This chain joins TRBV5-1 and TRBJ2-3, with 9 positions matching TRBD1. This CDR3 comprises 16 residues. The trim removed 0 bases at V and 8 bases at J, leaving 10 bases unmatched. Germline CDR1 SGHRS, CDR2 YFSETQ. Using reference TRBV5-1 and TRBJ2-3 for the parts outside the CDR3, the full variable domain is KAGVTQTPRYLIKTRGQQVTLSCSPISGHRSVSWYQQTPGQGLQFLFEYFSETQRNKGNFPGRFSGRQFSNSRSEMNVSTLELGDSALYLCASSLAEAGQGRTQYFGPGTRLTVL.

This clonotype came up many times. The J gene is TRBJ1-2, the V gene TRBV4-1; TRBD1 matches 8 bases. Germline V lookup: CDR1 MGHRA, CDR2 YSYEKL. The CDR3 contains 15 residues. V lost 4 bases, J lost 6 bases, and 10 bases stayed unmatched. CDR3 coding DNA: TGCGCCAGCAGCCCGGCCCCTGGACAGGGTAATGGCTACACCTTC. It encodes CASSPAPGQGNGYTF.

This clonotype was picked up many times. The chain has TRBV4-2 and TRBJ2-3; 11 bases align to TRBD2. The CDR3 spans 16 residues. Germline loops: CDR1 LGHNA, CDR2 YNFKEQ. The ends lost 3 bases at V and 4 bases at J; junction bases unmatched: 6. The CDR3 protein is CASSQGLAESADTQYF. In DNA, the CDR3 is TGTGCCAGCAGCCAGGGACTAGCGGAGAGCGCAGATACGCAGTATTTT.

Turning to this clonotype: Because it lacks the conserved phenylalanine or tryptophan at the end, this CDR3 is likely a read error. The chain couples TRBV4-1 to TRBJ2-6; D uncertain. The germline V gene encodes CDR1 MGHRA and CDR2 YSYEKL. CDR3 length equals 20 residues. Trimming took off 0 bases at V and 0 bases at J, with 18 bases between the two ends. The CDR3 bases are TGCGCCAGCAGCCAAGATTCCCTCGGCCACGGCCTCTCTGGGGCCAACGTCCTGACTCTC. Its protein product is CASSQDSLGHGLSGANVLTL.

The V call is TRBV5-6, the J call TRBJ1-4, with a possible D match to TRBD1 (5 bases). CDR3 size: 16 residues. V was cut by 2 bases and J by 7 bases, with 18 bases left in between. From germline, CDR1 is SGHDT and CDR2 YYEEEE. CDR3 sequence reads: CASSFDSPALGEKLFF. CDR3 bases: TGTGCCAGCAGCTTTGACAGCCCTGCCTTGGGTGAAAAACTGTTTTTT.

This clonotype was detected many times. This chain links TRBV24-1 with TRBJ2-1; tentatively, D is TRBD1 or TRBD2 (5 bases each). CDR1 is KGHDR and CDR2 is SFDVKD in the germline V gene. This CDR3 region has 13 residues. The germline V and J ends were trimmed by 9 bases and 0 bases, with 8 bases remaining between them. In DNA, the CDR3 is TGTGCCACCGGGACGGGCTCCTACAATGAGCAGTTCTTC. It is translated as CATGTGSYNEQFF.

A remark on this clonotype: A much larger clone is a single base away; this may be a read error. This chain links TRBV19 with TRBJ1-5; a possible D gene is TRBD1 (5 bases). CDR1 and CDR2 (germline): LNHDA, SQIVND (reference sequence). V lost 3 bases, J lost 2 bases, and 17 bases lay in between. CDR3 size: 17 residues. CDR3 sequence (DNA): TGTGCCAGTAGTATCTTTTTCTTGGGGGGGGGCAATCAGCCCCAGCATTTT. Its translation is CASSIFFLGGGNQPQHF.

The J gene is TRBJ2-4, the V gene TRBV9; tentatively, D is TRBD2 (6 bases). Trimming stripped 0 bases from V and 8 bases from J, with 15 bases between. The CDR3 extends over 15 amino acids. CDR1 is SGDLS, CDR2 YYNGEE, per germline. The chain's CDR3 is CASSVADGSRHIQYF. As DNA, the CDR3 is TGTGCCAGCAGCGTAGCTGACGGGAGTAGGCACATTCAGTACTTC.

This chain joins TRBV5-4 and TRBJ2-6, with D possibly being TRBD1 (6 bases). This CDR3 comprises 17 residues. Trimming pared 0 bases from V and 2 bases from J, leaving 12 bases between. Germline-derived CDR1 and CDR2 are SGHNT and YYREEE (reference sequence). The CDR3 bases are TGTGCCAGCAGCTTGGACCCGGACAGAACTGGGGCCAACGTCCTGACTTTC. It specifies CASSLDPDRTGANVLTF.

This clonotype appeared a few times. The V gene is TRBV3-1, the J gene TRBJ1-5; D not resolved. V was clipped by 1 base and J by 5 bases, with 6 bases between them. CDR3 length: 13 amino acids. Germline V gene sequence: CDR1 LGHDT, CDR2 YNNKEL (reference sequence). Here the CDR3 reads CASSQAPDQPQHF. CDR3 sequence (DNA): TGTGCCAGCAGCCAAGCCCCCGATCAGCCCCAGCATTTT.

The rearrangement uses TRBV2 and TRBJ1-1; 8 bases agree with TRBD1. CDR3 length: 13 residues. Germline CDR1 SNHLY, CDR2 FYNNEI. V gave up 3 bases and J gave up 4 bases; unmatched junction bases: 1. CDR3: CASSEDRATEAFF. The CDR3 nucleotides are TGTGCCAGCAGTGAGGACAGGGCCACTGAAGCTTTCTTT.

This clonotype was seen many times. CDR3 sequence: CASSRRETQYF. The DNA for the CDR3 is TGTGCCAGCAGCCGCCGAGAGACCCAGTACTTC. The J gene is TRBJ2-5, the V gene TRBV7-9; D is undetermined. The CDR3 covers 11 residues. Deletions cut 5 bases from V and 4 bases from J, with 5 bases between. Germline CDR1 is SEHNR and CDR2 is FQNEAQ (reference sequence).

To note about this clonotype: It may be a read error: a sequence one base away is much more abundant. The V and J genes are TRBV10-3 and TRBJ2-3; a weak D match, TRBD1 (5 bases). The CDR3 length is 15 residues. Germline CDR1 is ENHRY and CDR2 is SYGVKD. CDR3 sequence (DNA): TGTGCCATCAGCCGCGACAGCCCTGGCACAGATCCGCAGTATTTT. Translation: CAISRDSPGTDPQYF.

This clonotype was seen at least ten times. CDR3 sequence reads: CASSSSGTGFDWGYGYTF. CDR3 coding DNA: TGTGCCAGCAGCTCATCCGGGACAGGGTTCGATTGGGGGTATGGCTACACCTTC. The gene calls are TRBV7-9 and TRBJ1-2; 9 bases are a match to TRBD1. Trimming took 4 bases from V and 5 from J; bases not matched to a gene: 17. This CDR3 spans 18 amino acids. CDR1 is SEHNR, CDR2 FQNEAQ, per germline (reference sequence).